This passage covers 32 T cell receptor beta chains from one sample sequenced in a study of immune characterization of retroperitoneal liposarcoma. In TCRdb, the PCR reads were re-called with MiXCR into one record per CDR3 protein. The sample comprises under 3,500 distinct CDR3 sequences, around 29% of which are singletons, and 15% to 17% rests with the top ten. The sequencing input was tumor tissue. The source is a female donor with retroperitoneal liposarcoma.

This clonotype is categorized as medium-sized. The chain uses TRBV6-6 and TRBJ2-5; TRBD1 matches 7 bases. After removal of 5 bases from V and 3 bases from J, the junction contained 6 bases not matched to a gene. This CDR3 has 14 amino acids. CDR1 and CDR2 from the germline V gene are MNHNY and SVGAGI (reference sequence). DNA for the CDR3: TGTGCCAGCAGTCCGATTGGGACAGAAGAGACCCAGTACTTC. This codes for CASSPIGTEETQYF.

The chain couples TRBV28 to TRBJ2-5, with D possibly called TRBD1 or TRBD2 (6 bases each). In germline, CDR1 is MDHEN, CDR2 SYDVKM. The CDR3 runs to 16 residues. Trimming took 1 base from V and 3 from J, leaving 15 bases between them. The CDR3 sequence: CASSLLYSGAKETQYF. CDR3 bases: TGTGCCAGCAGTTTATTATATTCGGGGGCGAAAGAGACCCAGTACTTC.

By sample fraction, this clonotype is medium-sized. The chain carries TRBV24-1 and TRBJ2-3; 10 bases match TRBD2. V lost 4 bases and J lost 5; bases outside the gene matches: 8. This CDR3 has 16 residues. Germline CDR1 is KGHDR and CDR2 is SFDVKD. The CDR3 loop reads CATSERLAGMIDTQYF. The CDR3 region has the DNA TGTGCCACCAGTGAGCGACTAGCGGGTATGATAGATACGCAGTATTTT.

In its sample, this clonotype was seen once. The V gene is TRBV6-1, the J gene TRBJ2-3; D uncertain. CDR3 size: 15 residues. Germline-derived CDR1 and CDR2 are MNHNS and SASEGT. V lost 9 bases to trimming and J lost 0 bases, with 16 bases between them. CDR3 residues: CASGVDDSSTDTQYF. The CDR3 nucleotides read TGTGCCAGTGGGGTGGACGATTCAAGCACAGATACGCAGTATTTT.

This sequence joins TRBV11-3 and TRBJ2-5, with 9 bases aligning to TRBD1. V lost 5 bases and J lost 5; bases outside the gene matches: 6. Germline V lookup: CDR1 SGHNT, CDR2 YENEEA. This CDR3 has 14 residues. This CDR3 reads CASSKRTGDETQYF. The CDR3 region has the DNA TGTGCCAGCAGCAAAAGGACAGGGGATGAGACCCAGTACTTC.

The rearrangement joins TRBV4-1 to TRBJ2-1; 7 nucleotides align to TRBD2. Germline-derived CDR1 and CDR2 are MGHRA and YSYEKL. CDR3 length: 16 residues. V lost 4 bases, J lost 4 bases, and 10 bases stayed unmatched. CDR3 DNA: TGCGCCAGCAGCCGAAGTTCGGGGGAGGGGTACAATGAGCAGTTCTTC. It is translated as CASSRSSGEGYNEQFF.

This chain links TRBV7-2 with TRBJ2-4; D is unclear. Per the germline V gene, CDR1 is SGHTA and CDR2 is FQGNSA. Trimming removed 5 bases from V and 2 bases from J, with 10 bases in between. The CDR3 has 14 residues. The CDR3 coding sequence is TGTGCCAGCAGCAGTTCTAATTCCAAAAACATTCAGTACTTC. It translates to CASSSSNSKNIQYF.

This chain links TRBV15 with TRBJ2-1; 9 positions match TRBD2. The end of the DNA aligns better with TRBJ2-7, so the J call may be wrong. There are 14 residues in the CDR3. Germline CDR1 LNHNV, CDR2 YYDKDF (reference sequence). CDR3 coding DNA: TGTGCCACCAGCAGGGCGGGAGGGAACTACGAGCAGTACTTC. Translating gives CATSRAGGNYEQYF.

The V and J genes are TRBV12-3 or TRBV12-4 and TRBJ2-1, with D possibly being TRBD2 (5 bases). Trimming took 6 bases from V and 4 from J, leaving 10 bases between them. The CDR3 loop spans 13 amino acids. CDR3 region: CASRVAQYNEQFF. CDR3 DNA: TGTGCCAGCAGGGTAGCGCAGTACAATGAGCAGTTCTTC.

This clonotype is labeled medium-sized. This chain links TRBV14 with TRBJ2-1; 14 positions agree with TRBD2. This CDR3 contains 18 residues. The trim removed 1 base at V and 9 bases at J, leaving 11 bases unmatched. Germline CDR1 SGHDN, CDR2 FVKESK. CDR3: CASSQGPTSGRAWGEQFF. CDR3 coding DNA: TGTGCCAGCAGCCAAGGCCCGACTAGCGGGAGGGCCTGGGGTGAGCAGTTCTTC.

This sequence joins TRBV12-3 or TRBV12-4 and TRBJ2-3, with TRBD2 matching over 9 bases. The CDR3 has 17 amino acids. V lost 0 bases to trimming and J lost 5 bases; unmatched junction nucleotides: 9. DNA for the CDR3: TGTGCCAGCAGTTTAGCCTACGGCGGGAGGGCCGGAGATACGCAGTATTTT. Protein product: CASSLAYGGRAGDTQYF.

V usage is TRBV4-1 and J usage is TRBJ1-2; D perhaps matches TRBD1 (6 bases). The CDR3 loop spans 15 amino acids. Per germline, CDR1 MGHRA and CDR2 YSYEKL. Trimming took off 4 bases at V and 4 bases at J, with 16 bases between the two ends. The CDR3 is CASSLYIQGGYGYTF. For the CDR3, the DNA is TGCGCCAGCAGCCTCTATATACAGGGAGGCTATGGCTACACCTTC.

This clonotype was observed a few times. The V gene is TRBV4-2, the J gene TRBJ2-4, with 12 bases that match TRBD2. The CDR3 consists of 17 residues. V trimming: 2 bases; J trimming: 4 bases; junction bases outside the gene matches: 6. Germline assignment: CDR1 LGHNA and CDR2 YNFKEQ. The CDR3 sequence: CASSQTTSGSAKNIQYF. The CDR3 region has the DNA TGTGCCAGCAGCCAAACGACTAGCGGGAGTGCTAAAAACATTCAGTACTTC.

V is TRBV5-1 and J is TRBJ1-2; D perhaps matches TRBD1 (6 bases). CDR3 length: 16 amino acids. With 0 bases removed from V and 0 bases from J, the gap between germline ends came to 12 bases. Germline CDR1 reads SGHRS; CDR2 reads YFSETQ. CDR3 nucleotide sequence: TGCGCCAGCAGCTTGGGTGCAGGGGACTCTAACTATGGCTACACCTTC. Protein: CASSLGAGDSNYGYTF.

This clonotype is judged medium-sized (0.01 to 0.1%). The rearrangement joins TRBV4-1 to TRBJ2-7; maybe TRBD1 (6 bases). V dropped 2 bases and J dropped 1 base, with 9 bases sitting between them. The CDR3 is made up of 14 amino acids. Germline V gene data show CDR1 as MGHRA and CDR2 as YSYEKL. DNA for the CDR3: TGCGCCAGCAGCCAAAACACAGGGTCCTACGAGCAGTACTTC. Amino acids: CASSQNTGSYEQYF.

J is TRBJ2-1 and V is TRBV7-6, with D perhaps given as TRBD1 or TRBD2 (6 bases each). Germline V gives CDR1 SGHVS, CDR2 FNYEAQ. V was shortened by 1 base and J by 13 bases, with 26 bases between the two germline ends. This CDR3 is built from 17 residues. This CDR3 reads CASSLVTGSGAKNIQFF. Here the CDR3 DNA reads TGTGCCAGCAGCTTAGTTACAGGGTCGGGGGCCAAAAACATTCAGTTCTTC.

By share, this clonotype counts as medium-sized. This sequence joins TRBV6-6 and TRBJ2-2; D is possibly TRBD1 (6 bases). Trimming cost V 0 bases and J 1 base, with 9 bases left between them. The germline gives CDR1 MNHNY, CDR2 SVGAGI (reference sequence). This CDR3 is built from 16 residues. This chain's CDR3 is CASSYSLQGNTGELFF. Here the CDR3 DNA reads TGTGCCAGCAGTTACTCGCTACAGGGGAACACCGGGGAGCTGTTTTTT.

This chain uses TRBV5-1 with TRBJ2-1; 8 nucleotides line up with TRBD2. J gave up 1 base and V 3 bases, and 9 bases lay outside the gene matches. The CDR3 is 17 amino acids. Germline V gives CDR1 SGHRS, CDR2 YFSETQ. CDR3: CASSSSRTSSSYNEQFF. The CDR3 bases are TGCGCCAGCAGCTCCTCCCGGACTAGCTCTTCCTACAATGAGCAGTTCTTC.

CDR3 sequence reads: CASSHLAGGYEQYF. For the CDR3, the DNA is TGTGCCAGCAGTCACCTAGCGGGGGGATATGAGCAGTACTTC. The chain joins TRBV12-3 or TRBV12-4 to TRBJ2-4; TRBD2 aligns across 11 bases. V shed 5 bases and J 13 bases; nucleotides not matched to a gene: 10. This CDR3 comprises 14 residues.

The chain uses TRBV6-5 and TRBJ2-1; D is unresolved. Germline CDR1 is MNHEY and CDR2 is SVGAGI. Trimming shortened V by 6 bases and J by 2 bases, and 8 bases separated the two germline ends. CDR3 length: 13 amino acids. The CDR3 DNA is TGTGCCAGCAGCCCGGACCCCTACAATGAGCAGTTCTTC. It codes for CASSPDPYNEQFF.

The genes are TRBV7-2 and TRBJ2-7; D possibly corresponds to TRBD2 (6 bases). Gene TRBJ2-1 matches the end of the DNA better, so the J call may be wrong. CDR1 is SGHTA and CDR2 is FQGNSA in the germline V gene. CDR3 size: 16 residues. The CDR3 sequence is CASSLVGGGSHNEQFF. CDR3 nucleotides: TGTGCCAGCAGCTTAGTCGGCGGAGGGTCTCACAATGAGCAGTTCTTC.

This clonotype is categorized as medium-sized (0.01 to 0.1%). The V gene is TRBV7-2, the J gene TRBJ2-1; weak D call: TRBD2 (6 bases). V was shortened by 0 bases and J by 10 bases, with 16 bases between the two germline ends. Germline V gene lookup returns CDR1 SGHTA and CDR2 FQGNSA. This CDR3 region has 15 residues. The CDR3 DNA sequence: TGTGCCAGCAGCTTAGCTGCGGGAAGTGCCTACGAGCAGTTCTTC. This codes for CASSLAAGSAYEQFF.

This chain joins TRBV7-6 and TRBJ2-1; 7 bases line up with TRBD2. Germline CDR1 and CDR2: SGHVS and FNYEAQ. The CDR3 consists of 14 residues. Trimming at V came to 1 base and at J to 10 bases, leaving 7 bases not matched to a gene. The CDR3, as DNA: TGTGCCAGCAGCTTAGAGGGCGGGAGCCGGGAGCAGTTCTTC. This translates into CASSLEGGSREQFF.

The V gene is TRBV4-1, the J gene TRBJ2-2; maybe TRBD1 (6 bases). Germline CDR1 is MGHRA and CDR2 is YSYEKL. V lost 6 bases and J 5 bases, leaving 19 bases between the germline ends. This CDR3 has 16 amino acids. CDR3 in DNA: TGCGCCAGCAGTAAGGCAGGGGCGGCACTAACCGGGGAGCTGTTTTTT. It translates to CASSKAGAALTGELFF.

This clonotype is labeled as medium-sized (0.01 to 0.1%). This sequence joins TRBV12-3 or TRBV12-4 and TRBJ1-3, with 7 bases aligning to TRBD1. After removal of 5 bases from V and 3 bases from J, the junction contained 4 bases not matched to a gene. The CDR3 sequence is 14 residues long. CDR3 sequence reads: CASSPRDSGNTIYF. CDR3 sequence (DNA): TGTGCCAGCAGTCCACGGGACAGTGGAAACACCATATATTTT.

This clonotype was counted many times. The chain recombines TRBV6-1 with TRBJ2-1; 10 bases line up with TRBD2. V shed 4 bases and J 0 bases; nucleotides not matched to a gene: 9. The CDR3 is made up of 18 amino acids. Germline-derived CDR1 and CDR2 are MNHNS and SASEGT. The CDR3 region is CASSAASGGLSSYNEQFF. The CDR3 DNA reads TGTGCCAGCAGTGCGGCTAGCGGGGGTCTTAGCTCCTACAATGAGCAGTTCTTC.

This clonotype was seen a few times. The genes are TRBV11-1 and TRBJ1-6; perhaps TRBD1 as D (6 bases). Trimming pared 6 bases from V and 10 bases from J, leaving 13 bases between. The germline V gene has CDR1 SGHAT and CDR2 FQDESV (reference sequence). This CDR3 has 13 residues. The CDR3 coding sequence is TGTGCCAGCAGGGGGCAGGGGATCTCACCCCTCCACTTT. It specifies CASRGQGISPLHF.

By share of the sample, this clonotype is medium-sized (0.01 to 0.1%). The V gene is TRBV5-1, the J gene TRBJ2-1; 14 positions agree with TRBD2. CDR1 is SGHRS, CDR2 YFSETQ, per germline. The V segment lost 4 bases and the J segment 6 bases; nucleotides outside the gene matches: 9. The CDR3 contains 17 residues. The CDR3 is CASSPLTSGRASNEQFF. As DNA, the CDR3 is TGCGCCAGCAGCCCTCTGACTAGCGGGAGGGCCTCCAATGAGCAGTTCTTC.

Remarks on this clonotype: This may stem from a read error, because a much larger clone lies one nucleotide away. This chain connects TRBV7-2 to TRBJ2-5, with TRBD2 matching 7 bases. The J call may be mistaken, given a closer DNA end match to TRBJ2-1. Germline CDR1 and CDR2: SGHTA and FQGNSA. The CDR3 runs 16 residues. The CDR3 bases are TGTGCCAGCGGCTTAGGTGGTAGCGGGTCTCAAGAGACCCAGTTCTTC. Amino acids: CASGLGGSGSQETQFF.

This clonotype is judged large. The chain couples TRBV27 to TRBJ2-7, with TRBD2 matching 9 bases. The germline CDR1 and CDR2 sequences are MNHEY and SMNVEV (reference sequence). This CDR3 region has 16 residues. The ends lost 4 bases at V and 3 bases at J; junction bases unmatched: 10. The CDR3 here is CASSSGGSGSVYEQYF. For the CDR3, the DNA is TGTGCCAGCAGTTCAGGCGGTAGCGGGAGCGTCTACGAGCAGTACTTC.

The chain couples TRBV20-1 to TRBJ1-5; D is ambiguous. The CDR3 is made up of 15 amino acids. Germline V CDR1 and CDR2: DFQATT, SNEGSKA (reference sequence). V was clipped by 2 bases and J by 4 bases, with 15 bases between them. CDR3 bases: TGCAGTGCTAGACGCGATGGGAGTCTTAATCAGCCCCAGCATTTT. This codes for CSARRDGSLNQPQHF.

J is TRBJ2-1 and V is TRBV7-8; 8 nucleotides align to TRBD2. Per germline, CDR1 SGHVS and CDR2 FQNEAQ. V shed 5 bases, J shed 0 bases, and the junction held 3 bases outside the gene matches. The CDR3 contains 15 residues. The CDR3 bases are TGTGCCAGCAGCGCAGGGACTAGCTCCTACAATGAGCAGTTCTTC. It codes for CASSAGTSSYNEQFF.